This T cell receptor (beta chain) was sequenced during a study of T cell changes during pregnancy in multiple sclerosis. TCRdb keeps only in-frame clones here, not all; method: immunoSEQ multiplex PCR. The data hold about 93,000 clones, with 90% to 95% observed a single time. Germline CDR1 reads SGHRS; CDR2 reads YFSETQ. CDR3 length equals 16 residues. The junction had 12 bases not matched to a gene; V was cut back by 7 bases and J by 7 bases. This specimen consisted of peripheral blood, obtained after pregnancy. J is TRBJ1-6 and V is TRBV5-1; 9 bases map to TRBD1. This clonotype was sampled from a female donor in good health, enrolled as a control in a pregnancy study. The CDR3 sequence is CASGNPGTGKNSPLHF. CDR3 nucleotide sequence: TGCGCCAGCGGGAACCCCGGGACAGGGAAGAATTCACCCCTCCACTTT.